This section outlines one T cell receptor beta chain sequence together with its context. The data were obtained in a study of monozygotic twins with inflammatory bowel disease. The CDR3 consists of 14 residues. Germline CDR1 reads LNHNV; CDR2 reads YYDKDF (reference sequence). Across eight separate reactions for each sample, cDNA was made. During cDNA synthesis, UMIs that each contained a 6-nucleotide sample barcode were added by means of template switching. TCRdb reanalyzed the 5' RACE reads and collapses them to one entry per CDR3 protein, without DNA. This table lists more than 300,000 distinct CDR3 sequences.

The origin of this receptor is a human donor with ulcerative colitis or Crohn's disease, or a healthy co-twin of an affected twin (not recorded which). The sequenced sample was blood. V is TRBV15 and J is TRBJ2-7; checking the TCRdb D call of TRBD1 is not possible without DNA. CDR3: CATSRIRGSNEQYF.